The present TCR beta chain was sequenced within a study of T cell clonotyping in hematopoietic cell transplantation (dated by TCRdb to 2020 to 2022). The study in broad terms: In the study, over a hundred blood samples were gathered from over 30 consecutive transplant recipients and their related donors. Recruitment of patients ran from September 2015 to January 2017, and follow-up continued until late 2020 or until death.

Results and caveats for the whole study, not just this receptor: Just a small fraction of recipient repertoires overlapped with donor repertoires, and more than 95% appeared de novo at the given depth. A decrease in recipient TCR diversity was observed after transplant, and a progressive increase in pathologically expanded clonotypes was seen from day 30 to day 180. Inverse Simpson Index values from donors and from recipients before transplant predicted broader TCR repertoire diversity after transplant. The sample size was limited, and CD4 and CD8 repertoire contributions could not be separated because cells were not sorted.

This specimen's time point label, per the study, means: 30 days after allo-HCT. Blood samples were obtained from recipients approximately 28 days before transplant and at days 30, 100 and 180 after transplant. Using Nuclei Lysis Solution, genomic DNA was extracted from unfractionated peripheral blood mononuclear cells that were either fresh or cryopreserved. TCR beta CDR3 regions were amplified from genomic DNA with the immunoSEQ assay, a bias-controlled multiplex PCR using V- and J-specific primers. In a second PCR step, a proprietary barcode and Illumina adapter sequences were attached to the CDR3 amplicons. An Illumina MiSeq instrument was used to sequence the CDR3 libraries. In the original analysis: Export and quality control were done with immunoSEQ Analyzer 3.0, while downstream analyses used R Bioconductor and Immunarch. Only productive rearrangements in the normalized downsampled data set were used to calculate repertoire metrics. In the normalized cohort, clonotypes with more than 5 templates were defined as pathologically expanded. The Inverse Simpson Index served as the measure of repertoire diversity. To capture all clonotypes, CMV-specificity analyses were performed on the non-normalized data set. TCRdb's version of the immuneACCESS table is confined to in-frame rearrangements and falls short of the full clone set. An unresolved V gene accounts for under half of the shortfall where checked; the remainder is of unknown origin. V, J and clone size reflect that table, while D and trimming were determined from the DNA. The sample table lists 1,500 to 2,000 clones, roughly 78% of them with a count of one. The ten top clones hold 27% of the sample.

Details on this clone: Its antigen has not been determined. No much larger clone exists at a distance of one base, and base qualities are not known.

The sequenced sample was peripheral blood mononuclear cells, obtained 30 days after allogeneic stem cell transplant. This clonotype was obtained from a male patient aged 45-59 years who had an allogeneic stem cell transplant from an unrelated donor, so the T cells may come from the graft donor. Some clones in this sample may be carry-over from other donors' samples.

The nucleotides are TGTGCCAGCAGCTTACTTTCCGGGGCAGGGGACCCTGGCTACACCTTC. This yields the protein CASSLLSGAGDPGYTF. Recombination joined TRBV7-9 with TRBJ1-2; TRBD1 is possibly the D segment (6 matching bases). The CDR3 has 16 amino acids, counting the end cysteine and phenylalanine. Only the CDR3 DNA is retained, 48 bases long and in frame from the first base. Via the germline V gene (reference sequence), CDR1 is SEHNR and CDR2 FQNEAQ. V is cut by 2 bases and J by 7 bases, and the space between the germline ends is 20 bases.